The next 26 T cell receptor beta chains were all read from a single sample in a study of blood T cell repertoires in COVID-19. This table comes from immunoSEQ multiplex PCR, and its TCRdb copy is limited to in-frame clones, with some not included. The sample lists under 200,000 clones, about 88% occurring once. The sequenced sample was peripheral blood. All receptors derive from a woman aged 80 or older with acute or convalescent COVID-19.

The CDR3 protein is CASSLSTDTQYF. CDR3 DNA sequence: TGTGCCAGCTCACTAAGCACAGATACGCAGTATTTT. The chain combines TRBV18 with TRBJ2-3; D is ambiguous. V was trimmed by 4 bases and J by 0 bases, leaving 2 bases between them. The CDR3 is 12 residues long. Germline V gene sequence: CDR1 KGHSH, CDR2 LQKENI. The full variable domain, with the rest looked up from reference TRBV18 and TRBJ2-3, is NAGVMQNPRHLVRRRGQEARLRCSPMKGHSHVYWYRQLPEEGLKFMVYLQKENIIDESGMPKERFSAEFPKEGPSILRIQQVVRGDSAAYFCASSLSTDTQYFGPGTRLTVL.

A word on this clone: Other nucleotide sequences in the sample specify the same CDR3. The chain employs TRBV2 and TRBJ1-2, with D maybe TRBD1 (5 bases). The CDR3 is 13 residues long. Germline V gene data show CDR1 as SNHLY and CDR2 as FYNNEI. Trimming took off 1 base at V and 4 bases at J, with 7 bases between the two ends. CDR3 amino acids: CASSEGQIYGYTF. The CDR3 DNA reads TGTGCCAGCAGTGAAGGACAGATCTATGGCTACACCTTC.

This clone showed up just a few times. This sample also contains other DNA sequences that code for the same CDR3. The chain has TRBV25-1 and TRBJ1-2, with 9 bases fitting TRBD1. The CDR3 consists of 13 residues. Germline loops: CDR1 MGHDK, CDR2 SYGVNS. V gave up 4 bases and J gave up 5 bases; unmatched junction bases: 2. Here the CDR3 DNA reads TGTGCCAGCAGTGCCGGGACAGGGTATGGCTACACCTTC. Amino acid sequence: CASSAGTGYGYTF.

The V and J genes are TRBV7-2 and TRBJ2-3, with D maybe TRBD2 (6 bases). This CDR3 spans 14 amino acids. CDR1 is SGHTA, CDR2 FQGNSA, per germline. V lost 5 bases and J lost 2, with 11 bases in between. This CDR3 is CASSRAGPTDTQYF. Here the CDR3 DNA reads TGTGCCAGCAGCCGGGCGGGACCCACAGATACGCAGTATTTT.

The V gene is TRBV10-3, the J gene TRBJ1-3; 9 positions agree with TRBD1. Germline CDR1 reads ENHRY; CDR2 reads SYGVKD. CDR3 length: 15 amino acids. Trimming cost V 6 bases and J 2 bases; bases outside gene matches: 5. The CDR3 here is CAISRDRATGNTIYF. CDR3 coding DNA: TGTGCCATCAGCCGGGACAGGGCTACTGGAAACACCATATATTTT.

The chain carries TRBV25-1 and TRBJ1-4, with D perhaps matching TRBD1 (6 bases). Germline CDR1 reads MGHDK; CDR2 reads SYGVNS. Trimming removed 5 bases from V and 5 bases from J, with 18 bases in between. The CDR3 has 16 amino acids. The CDR3 bases are TGTGCCAGCAGTTTATCTTCCGGGACACCCAATGAAAAACTGTTTTTT. Amino acids: CASSLSSGTPNEKLFF.

The chain uses TRBV19 and TRBJ1-5; weak D call: TRBD1 (6 bases). Deletions cut 6 bases from V and 2 bases from J, with 14 bases between. This CDR3 has 15 residues. Germline CDR1 and CDR2: LNHDA and SQIVND (reference sequence). CDR3 protein: CASSLWTAGNQPQHF. The CDR3 DNA reads TGTGCCAGTAGCTTATGGACAGCTGGCAATCAGCCCCAGCATTTT.

The V call is TRBV6-6, the J call TRBJ2-7, with 8 bases that match TRBD1. The germline V gene has CDR1 MNHNY and CDR2 SVGAGI (reference sequence). V lost 4 bases to trimming and J lost 6 bases; unmatched junction nucleotides: 2. This CDR3 is built from 12 residues. The CDR3 bases are TGTGCCAGCAGTTTTACAGGGGGCGAGCAGTACTTC. Translating it yields CASSFTGGEQYF.

The chain has TRBV9 and TRBJ1-1; tentatively, D is TRBD1 (5 bases). The CDR3 runs to 17 residues. CDR1 is SGDLS, CDR2 YYNGEE, per germline. V lost 4 bases and J 4 bases, leaving 23 bases between the germline ends. The CDR3 reads CASSPLGGDFWGTEAFF. CDR3 bases: TGTGCCAGCAGCCCCCTGGGAGGGGATTTCTGGGGCACTGAAGCTTTCTTT.

This chain links TRBV7-2 with TRBJ1-6; D gene ambiguous. This CDR3 spans 15 amino acids. V gave up 4 bases and J gave up 7 bases, with 14 bases separating them. CDR1 is SGHTA, CDR2 FQGNSA, per germline. The CDR3 is CASSSTRNGNSPLHF. The CDR3 DNA follows: TGTGCCAGCAGCTCGACTCGGAATGGCAATTCACCCCTCCACTTT.

The rearrangement links TRBV7-2 to TRBJ2-7; 9 nucleotides match TRBD1. The germline V gene encodes CDR1 SGHTA and CDR2 FQGNSA. The junction had 6 bases not matched to a gene; V was cut back by 1 base and J by 2 bases. The CDR3 loop spans 16 amino acids. Written as DNA, the CDR3 is TGTGCCAGCAGCTTAGACTACGGGACAGGGACCTACGAGCAGTACTTC. It yields the protein CASSLDYGTGTYEQYF.

This chain uses TRBV2 with TRBJ2-4; TRBD1 matches at 8 bases. Germline-derived CDR1 and CDR2 are SNHLY and FYNNEI. This CDR3 is 14 amino acids long. J lost 6 bases, V lost 7 bases, and 8 bases had no gene match. CDR3 sequence reads: CASTNRGEVNIQYF. The CDR3, as DNA: TGTGCCAGCACGAACAGGGGGGAGGTAAACATTCAGTACTTC.

The V call is TRBV19, the J call TRBJ2-6; D is possibly TRBD2 (5 bases). V lost 11 bases to trimming and J lost 2 bases, with 16 bases between them. Per germline, CDR1 LNHDA and CDR2 SQIVND (reference sequence). The CDR3 contains 15 residues. CDR3 in DNA: TGTGCCTCAAGATGGGAGAAGGCTGGGGCCAACGTCCTGACTTTC. It translates to CASRWEKAGANVLTF.

The rearrangement uses TRBV9 and TRBJ2-1, with TRBD1 as a possible D gene (6 bases). The germline V and J ends were trimmed by 8 bases and 3 bases, with 15 bases remaining between them. Germline V gene sequence: CDR1 SGDLS, CDR2 YYNGEE. This CDR3 is built from 14 residues. The CDR3 is CASGGLVDYNEQFF. CDR3 sequence (DNA): TGTGCCAGTGGGGGCCTAGTCGACTACAATGAGCAGTTCTTC.

This chain links TRBV24-1 with TRBJ2-3; TRBD1 might be the D (5 bases). The ends were cut back, 1 base at V and 2 bases at J, with 12 bases in the middle. Per the germline V gene, CDR1 is KGHDR and CDR2 is SFDVKD. CDR3 size: 16 residues. CDR3 bases: TGTGCCACCAGTGATTTTCAGGGAATACACACAGATACGCAGTATTTT. Translated: CATSDFQGIHTDTQYF.

This chain connects TRBV20-1 to TRBJ1-5; no clear D gene. CDR3 length: 13 amino acids. The germline V gene encodes CDR1 DFQATT and CDR2 SNEGSKA (reference sequence). Trimming took off 3 bases at V and 3 bases at J, with 9 bases between the two ends. CDR3 residues: CSASRELNQPQHF. CDR3 coding DNA: TGCAGTGCTAGTAGGGAGCTCAATCAGCCCCAGCATTTT.

The chain carries TRBV28 and TRBJ2-7, with 8 positions matching TRBD2. V was pared by 10 bases and J by 1 base, with 9 bases of the junction left unmatched. Germline loops: CDR1 MDHEN, CDR2 SYDVKM. This CDR3 spans 14 amino acids. The CDR3 nucleotides are TGTGCCACCACGCTAACTAGCGGATCCTACGAGCAGTACTTC. This gives the protein CATTLTSGSYEQYF.

The gene calls are TRBV28 and TRBJ2-7, with 7 nucleotides matching TRBD1. V trimming: 6 bases; J trimming: 3 bases; junction bases outside the gene matches: 5. The CDR3 totals 13 residues. The germline gives CDR1 MDHEN, CDR2 SYDVKM. The CDR3: CASSRGGSYEQYF. For the CDR3, the DNA is TGTGCCAGCAGCCGAGGGGGCAGCTACGAGCAGTACTTC.

The V call is TRBV24-1, the J call TRBJ2-7; TRBD2 is a possible D gene (6 bases). The ends were cut back, 9 bases at V and 1 base at J, with 12 bases in the middle. Germline assignment: CDR1 KGHDR and CDR2 SFDVKD. The CDR3 is 13 residues long. CDR3 DNA: TGTGCCACCGGGGACTCGGCATCCTACGAGCAGTACTTC. Translating it yields CATGDSASYEQYF.

This chain joins TRBV11-2 and TRBJ2-1, with 9 bases lining up with TRBD2. The CDR3 sequence is 16 residues long. V trimming: 6 bases; J trimming: 9 bases; junction bases outside the gene matches: 15. Germline values: CDR1 SGHAT, CDR2 FQNNGV. The CDR3 region has the DNA TGTGCCAGCAGTCTAAATAGCGGGGGAGGTGGACTTGAGCAGTTCTTC. This codes for CASSLNSGGGGLEQFF. The entire variable domain, with the rest obtained from reference TRBV11-2 and TRBJ2-1, is as follows: EAGVAQSPRYKIIEKRQSVAFWCNPISGHATLYWYQQILGQGPKLLIQFQNNGVVDDSQLPKDRFSAERLKGVDSTLKIQPAKLEDSAVYLCASSLNSGGGGLEQFFGPGTRLTVL.

The CDR3 DNA is TGTGCCAGCAGTGCCGTAGGCTCAAGGGGGCCTGGGGCCAACGTCCTGACTTTC. It encodes CASSAVGSRGPGANVLTF. The chain uses TRBV25-1 and TRBJ2-6, with 7 positions matching TRBD1. Germline CDR1 MGHDK, CDR2 SYGVNS. J was trimmed by 2 bases and V by 4 bases; bases with no gene match: 11. The CDR3 loop spans 18 amino acids.

J is TRBJ1-2 and V is TRBV28; 7 bases line up with TRBD1. The CDR3 consists of 14 residues. Germline loops: CDR1 MDHEN, CDR2 SYDVKM. After removal of 4 bases from V and 5 bases from J, the junction contained 7 bases not matched to a gene. This chain's CDR3 is CASSSPGTAYGYTF. The DNA for the CDR3 is TGTGCCAGCAGTTCCCCCGGGACAGCGTATGGCTACACCTTC.

The CDR3 DNA reads as TGTGCCAGCAGCTTCATCGGGACAGCTAACACCGGGGAGCTGTTTTTT. Its translation is CASSFIGTANTGELFF. V usage is TRBV7-3 and J usage is TRBJ2-2; 7 bases align to TRBD1. The V and J ends lost 3 bases and 2 bases, in that order; junction bases with no gene match: 6. Germline V gene sequence: CDR1 SGHTA, CDR2 FQGTGA. The CDR3 totals 16 residues.

A few counts support this clone. This rearrangement joins TRBV16 to TRBJ1-5; D uncertain. Trimming pared 4 bases from V and 7 bases from J, leaving 11 bases between. From germline, CDR1 is KGHSY and CDR2 FQNENV. The CDR3 contains 13 residues. The CDR3 sequence: CASSPALGQPQHF. CDR3 coding DNA: TGTGCCAGCAGCCCGGCCTTGGGCCAGCCCCAGCATTTT.

The chain joins TRBV27 to TRBJ2-5; D is unclear. Germline CDR1 reads MNHEY; CDR2 reads SMNVEV (reference sequence). The CDR3 sequence is 17 residues long. V dropped 3 bases and J dropped 3 bases, with 20 bases sitting between them. CDR3 residues: CASSFRWVFPGKETQYF. The CDR3 nucleotides read TGTGCCAGCAGTTTCCGTTGGGTCTTCCCAGGAAAAGAGACCCAGTACTTC.

The genes are TRBV30 and TRBJ2-7; maybe TRBD1 (5 bases). Germline CDR1 and CDR2: GTSNPN and SVGIG (reference sequence). Trimming stripped 3 bases from V and 0 bases from J, with 12 bases between. The CDR3 length is 14 residues. Written as DNA, the CDR3 is TGTGCCTGGAGCGAAAATACAGGCTCCTACGAGCAGTACTTC. Its translation: CAWSENTGSYEQYF.